This is a list of T cell receptor beta chains from one sample in a study of OX40 agonist ivuxolimab in advanced cancers. Repertoires were generated with immunoSEQ multiplex PCR, while TCRdb's copy carries only in-frame clones and drops some. The table records around 150,000 clones, approximately 90% of them present only once. The specimen was CD4+ or CD8+ T cells sorted from blood, collected in a trial of the OX40 agonist ivuxolimab. The receptors shown here come from an adult with an advanced solid tumor such as melanoma, head and neck, liver or kidney cancer. Both conserved end residues are part of each CDR3. Clone size appears in some rows only: once, few, many, or a class for an expanded clone.

v_call	j_call	clone_size	cdr3_aa
TRBV7-9	TRBJ1-3	NA	CASSLAGFEGNTIYF
TRBV5-1	TRBJ2-1	NA	CASSPGQGYEQFF
TRBV19	TRBJ1-2	once	CASFGKTHGYTF
TRBV27	TRBJ2-1	NA	CASRISYNEQFF
TRBV27	TRBJ2-5	NA	CASSKRREETQYF
TRBV12-5	TRBJ1-1	few	CASGLTGVAEAFF
TRBV2	TRBJ1-5	once	CASSPVSNQPQHF
TRBV27	TRBJ2-7	NA	CASSFQTGYSYEQYF
TRBV12-5	TRBJ2-1	NA	CASGYPGLNNEQFF
TRBV5-8	TRBJ2-3	NA	CASSQKTSGRSDTQYF
TRBV30	TRBJ1-2	NA	CAWSFRSGDGYTF
TRBV6-5	TRBJ2-3	NA	CASSRTGVRTDTQYF
TRBV7-2	TRBJ2-7	NA	CASSWTSGVSYEQYF
TRBV27	TRBJ2-7	NA	CASSLRGGRYEQYF
TRBV9	TRBJ2-2	NA	CASSPTPLTGELFF
TRBV4-3	TRBJ2-1	NA	CASSQDWSPSGDEQFF
TRBV19	TRBJ2-7	NA	CASSSRWTGGHEQYF
TRBV2	TRBJ2-3	NA	CASSVGSGTADTQYF
TRBV12-5	TRBJ1-1	once	CASARPAPYTEAFF
TRBV5-4	TRBJ2-1	NA	CASSYRDNEQFF
TRBV11-2	TRBJ2-1	NA	CASSENLAGVGNEQFF
TRBV30	TRBJ1-5	few	CAWRGPLGQPQHF
TRBV27	TRBJ2-3	NA	CASGKERVSDTQYF
TRBV7-2	TRBJ1-5	once	CASSLGQVQQPQHF
TRBV10-3	TRBJ2-1	NA	CAISEDLSGTGQFF
TRBV9	TRBJ1-4	NA	CASSSRGDRTEKLFF
TRBV6-5	TRBJ2-7	NA	CASSPAEGGSYEQYF
TRBV6-6	TRBJ1-6	NA	CASSYSGRSYNSPLHF
TRBV6-7	TRBJ2-2	NA	CASNRGTSGFGELFF
TRBV19	TRBJ2-4	NA	CASSNGGYIQYF
TRBV6-5	TRBJ1-2	NA	CASSYFRVEGYTF
TRBV5-4	TRBJ2-3	NA	CASSLRATAGGADTQYF
TRBV5-1	TRBJ2-2	NA	CATFPGTPNTGELFF
TRBV11-3	TRBJ2-3	once	CASSLKARRTDTQYF
TRBV13	TRBJ2-7	NA	CASSLGSKGSYEQYF